Following are 18 T cell receptor beta chains from one sample sequenced in a study of shared clonotypes between healthy human individuals. Positive CCR7 selection of CD45RO-negative cells yielded the naive CD8 cells, and terminally differentiated effector memory CD45RA+ cells were excluded. TCRdb keeps only in-frame clones here, not all; method: immunoSEQ multiplex PCR. The sample consists of hundreds of thousands of clones, approximately 96% of them appearing once. The material sequenced was naive CD8+ T cells sorted from blood. All receptors come from a woman in her twenties or thirties in good health.

The chain has TRBV10-2 and TRBJ2-7; no definite D call. Trimming cost V 3 bases and J 4 bases, with 13 bases left between them. This CDR3 region has 14 residues. Germline CDR1 is WSHSY and CDR2 is SAAADI. This CDR3 is CASSDPPYGYEQYF. CDR3 DNA: TGCGCCAGCAGTGATCCCCCTTACGGATACGAGCAGTACTTC.

This chain connects TRBV28 to TRBJ2-7; maybe TRBD2 (5 bases). The CDR3 has 15 residues. V was cut by 3 bases and J by 0 bases, with 12 bases left in between. The V gene's germline CDR1 is MDHEN and CDR2 SYDVKM. CDR3 coding DNA: TGTGCCAGCAGTTTTCCAGCGGCCGTCTCCTACGAGCAGTACTTC. This gives the protein CASSFPAAVSYEQYF.

V and J are TRBV9 and TRBJ2-7; 8 nucleotides align to TRBD1. The CDR3 consists of 16 residues. Germline loops: CDR1 SGDLS, CDR2 YYNGEE. V was clipped by 0 bases and J by 7 bases; unmatched bases: 12. The CDR3 DNA reads as TGTGCCAGCAGCGTAGATTCCGGGACAGGCTTTTTGGAGCAGTACTTC. This codes for CASSVDSGTGFLEQYF.

This chain uses TRBV9 with TRBJ2-7, with D perhaps given as TRBD1 or TRBD2 (5 bases each). The CDR3 consists of 15 residues. Germline-derived CDR1 and CDR2 are SGDLS and YYNGEE. V lost 0 bases and J 1 base, leaving 11 bases between the germline ends. CDR3 nucleotide sequence: TGTGCCAGCAGCGTAGCTCCGGGGCCTTCCTACGAGCAGTACTTC. Amino acids: CASSVAPGPSYEQYF. Full variable domain (rest looked up from reference TRBV9 and TRBJ2-7): DSGVTQTPKHLITATGQRVTLRCSPRSGDLSVYWYQQSLDQGLQFLIQYYNGEERAKGNILERFSAQQFPDLHSELNLSSLELGDSALYFCASSVAPGPSYEQYFGPGTRLTVT.

The rearrangement uses TRBV25-1 and TRBJ2-7; no clear D. The CDR3 spans 16 residues. CDR1 and CDR2 (germline): MGHDK, SYGVNS. Trimming shortened V by 4 bases and J by 3 bases, and 19 bases separated the two germline ends. The DNA of the CDR3 is TGTGCCAGCAGTGGGACGGAAAGCCCATTCCTCTACGAGCAGTACTTC. This codes for CASSGTESPFLYEQYF.

The chain has TRBV27 and TRBJ2-3, with D possibly TRBD2 on 6 matching bases. The CDR3 runs 16 residues. Trimming took off 4 bases at V and 8 bases at J, with 22 bases between the two ends. Germline lookup yields CDR1 MNHEY and CDR2 SMNVEV (reference sequence). The CDR3 loop is CASSSGLADARVTQYF. The CDR3 coding sequence is TGTGCCAGCAGTTCGGGATTAGCGGATGCGCGGGTTACGCAGTATTTT.

The rearrangement links TRBV23-1 to TRBJ2-5; D gene ambiguous. TRBV23-1 is assigned to the ORF class and has an uncertain function. Trimming pared 6 bases from V and 1 base from J, leaving 12 bases between. The CDR3 consists of 14 residues. CDR3 nucleotides: TGCGCCAGCAGCCCAGAGGCCAGCCAAGAGACCCAGTACTTC. Translated, it gives CASSPEASQETQYF.

The chain uses TRBV5-4 and TRBJ1-1; no definite D call. The ends were cut back, 4 bases at V and 2 bases at J, with 12 bases in the middle. Per germline, CDR1 SGHNT and CDR2 YYREEE (reference sequence). The CDR3 is 14 amino acids. The CDR3 bases are TGTGCCAGCAGCAATGGACGGTCTAACACTGAAGCTTTCTTT. It yields the protein CASSNGRSNTEAFF.

V is TRBV5-1 and J is TRBJ2-7; 8 positions agree with TRBD2. The trim removed 4 bases at V and 0 bases at J, leaving 9 bases unmatched. The CDR3 spans 16 residues. Germline-derived CDR1 and CDR2 are SGHRS and YFSETQ. The CDR3 DNA reads TGCGCCAGCAGCACGATGGCGGGAGGCACCTCCTACGAGCAGTACTTC. Amino acids: CASSTMAGGTSYEQYF. Filled out from reference TRBV5-1 and TRBJ2-7, the complete variable domain reads KAGVTQTPRYLIKTRGQQVTLSCSPISGHRSVSWYQQTPGQGLQFLFEYFSETQRNKGNFPGRFSGRQFSNSRSEMNVSTLELGDSALYLCASSTMAGGTSYEQYFGPGTRLTVT.

This chain uses TRBV7-9 with TRBJ1-1; no definite D call. The germline gives CDR1 SEHNR, CDR2 FQNEAQ (reference sequence). The CDR3 loop spans 14 amino acids. The germline V and J ends were trimmed by 5 bases and 4 bases, with 14 bases remaining between them. DNA of the CDR3: TGTGCCAGCAGCGCTGGACCCTCGTTCACTGAAGCTTTCTTT. This translates into CASSAGPSFTEAFF.

This clone was seen just once. The chain combines TRBV6-5 with TRBJ2-7; no clear D. CDR1 is MNHEY, CDR2 SVGAGI, per germline. V lost 0 bases to trimming and J lost 2 bases, with 8 bases between them. The CDR3 loop spans 14 amino acids. The CDR3 region is CASSYSLGTYEQYF. The DNA for the CDR3 is TGTGCCAGCAGTTACTCGCTAGGGACCTACGAGCAGTACTTC.

The genes are TRBV7-6 and TRBJ2-3; TRBD2 might be the D (5 bases). The V gene lost 0 bases and the J gene lost 2 bases, with 6 bases spanning the gap. This CDR3 has 14 amino acids. Germline CDR1 reads SGHVS; CDR2 reads FNYEAQ. This CDR3 is CASSLAGNTDTQYF. As DNA, the CDR3 is TGTGCCAGCAGCTTAGCCGGGAACACAGATACGCAGTATTTT. The entire variable domain, with the rest obtained from reference TRBV7-6 and TRBJ2-3, is as follows: GAGVSQSPRYKVTKRGQDVALRCDPISGHVSLYWYRQALGQGPEFLTYFNYEAQQDKSGLPNDRFSAERPEGSISTLTIQRTEQRDSAMYRCASSLAGNTDTQYFGPGTRLTVL.

V usage is TRBV7-9 and J usage is TRBJ1-4; D gene unclear. CDR3 size: 15 residues. V lost 5 bases and J lost 8, with 18 bases in between. The germline CDR1 and CDR2 sequences are SEHNR and FQNEAQ (reference sequence). The CDR3, as DNA: TGTGCCAGCAGCCCACCCGCAGGAAGTCCGGAAAAACTGTTTTTT. Translation gives CASSPPAGSPEKLFF. The complete variable domain, with remaining parts taken from reference TRBV7-9 and TRBJ1-4, reads DTGVSQNPRHKITKRGQNVTFRCDPISEHNRLYWYRQTLGQGPEFLTYFQNEAQLEKSRLLSDRFSAERPKGSFSTLEIQRTEQGDSAMYLCASSPPAGSPEKLFFGSGTQLSVL.

This sequence joins TRBV10-2 and TRBJ1-2; 8 positions match TRBD1. Germline V gene data show CDR1 as WSHSY and CDR2 as SAAADI. The CDR3 contains 13 residues. J lost 3 bases, V lost 9 bases, and 6 bases had no gene match. CDR3 nucleotides: TGCGCCAGTACCGCAGGGGGCGACTATGGCTACACCTTC. This encodes CASTAGGDYGYTF.

The CDR3: CASSFPSPLLARLGNTIYF. In DNA, the CDR3 is TGCGCCAGCAGTTTTCCCTCCCCCTTATTGGCCCGCCTTGGAAACACCATATATTTT. The V and J genes are TRBV5-1 and TRBJ1-3, with D hard to call. This CDR3 spans 19 amino acids. Germline CDR1 is SGHRS and CDR2 is YFSETQ. V dropped 5 bases and J dropped 3 bases, with 27 bases sitting between them. Drawing the rest from reference TRBV5-1 and TRBJ1-3, the complete variable domain is KAGVTQTPRYLIKTRGQQVTLSCSPISGHRSVSWYQQTPGQGLQFLFEYFSETQRNKGNFPGRFSGRQFSNSRSEMNVSTLELGDSALYLCASSFPSPLLARLGNTIYFGEGSWLTVV.

The chain carries TRBV28 and TRBJ1-5, with unresolved D. This CDR3 comprises 16 residues. Trimming removed 2 bases at V and 0 bases at J, with 11 bases between. From germline, CDR1 is MDHEN and CDR2 SYDVKM. The CDR3 protein is CASSLRAHYSNQPQHF. CDR3 DNA sequence: TGTGCCAGCAGTTTAAGGGCCCACTATAGCAATCAGCCCCAGCATTTT.

The chain joins TRBV11-1 to TRBJ1-2; D uncertain. There are 13 residues in the CDR3. Trimming removed 3 bases at V and 0 bases at J, with 5 bases between. CDR1 is SGHAT and CDR2 is FQDESV in the germline V gene (reference sequence). CDR3 sequence: CASSFLSNYGYTF. CDR3 sequence (DNA): TGTGCCAGCAGCTTTTTGTCTAACTATGGCTACACCTTC.

The chain employs TRBV28 and TRBJ1-5; 10 bases agree with TRBD1. CDR1 and CDR2 (germline): MDHEN, SYDVKM. The J segment lost 2 bases and the V segment lost 3 bases, leaving 13 bases of the junction unmatched. The CDR3 covers 19 residues. CDR3 sequence: CASSLGPGQGFGGNQPQHF. CDR3 sequence (DNA): TGTGCCAGCAGTTTGGGTCCGGGACAGGGGTTTGGAGGCAATCAGCCCCAGCATTTT.